The 22 T cell receptor beta chains below all came from one sample that was sequenced in a study of human T cells and chemical hapten exposure. Time point denoted: patch test 2, 6 weeks after DPC sensitization. As to treatment: therapeutic diphenylcyclopropenone sensitization with weekly scalp DPC. A single record per CDR3 protein comes from TCRdb applying MiXCR to the RACE reads. The sample includes about 380,000 distinct CDR3 sequences, nearly 6.5% seen only once; the top ten take roughly 5.4%. Sequencing was performed on whole blood, taken in connection with sensitization to the hapten diphenylcyclopropenone (DPC). Every receptor here comes from a woman younger than 30 with alopecia areata. Some clones in this sample may be carry-over from other donors' samples.

This clonotype was picked up a small number of times. The CDR3, as DNA: TGTGCCAGCAGCCCCCGGACTAGCGGCACCGGGGAGCTGTTTTTT. As protein: CASSPRTSGTGELFF. The chain employs TRBV7-8 and TRBJ2-2, with 10 bases identical to TRBD2. The CDR3 sequence is 15 residues long. CDR1 is SGHVS, CDR2 FQNEAQ, per germline. The ends lost 5 bases at V and 4 bases at J; junction bases unmatched: 4.

This clonotype occurred a few times. This chain joins TRBV20-1 and TRBJ1-6, with no clear D. CDR1 DFQATT and CDR2 SNEGSKA come from the germline V gene (reference sequence). The CDR3 has 13 residues. The ends were cut back, 7 bases at V and 0 bases at J, with 7 bases in the middle. The CDR3 sequence is CSVESSYNSPLHF. As DNA, the CDR3 is TGCAGTGTAGAAAGCTCCTATAATTCACCCCTCCACTTT.

This clonotype was seen at least ten times. V gene TRBV4-3 combines with J gene TRBJ1-1; D gene unclear. Germline-derived CDR1 and CDR2 are LGHNA and YSLEER. The length of the CDR3 is 13 residues. The V and J ends lost 4 bases and 1 base respectively, with 7 bases between them. In DNA, the CDR3 is TGCGCCAGCAGCCGCGTAACGAACACTGAAGCTTTCTTT. Its translation: CASSRVTNTEAFF.

The chain recombines TRBV6-2 or TRBV6-3 with TRBJ1-1; perhaps TRBD1 as D (5 bases). V lost 6 bases to trimming and J lost 0 bases, with 17 bases between them. Germline V lookup: CDR1 MNHEY, CDR2 SVGEGT. This CDR3 is built from 16 residues. For the CDR3, the DNA is TGTGCCAGCAGGCCCCGAACAGGACCGATGAACACTGAAGCTTTCTTT. Its translation is CASRPRTGPMNTEAFF.

Only a few counts were recorded for this clonotype. This chain connects TRBV7-2 to TRBJ2-1, with 7 bases matching TRBD1. Germline CDR1 is SGHTA and CDR2 is FQGNSA. Trimming cost V 5 bases and J 1 base; bases outside gene matches: 5. This CDR3 is built from 15 residues. The CDR3 DNA sequence: TGTGCCAGCAGCCGCAGGACAGGTTCCTACAATGAGCAGTTCTTC. As protein: CASSRRTGSYNEQFF. Looking up the rest from reference TRBV7-2 and TRBJ2-1 gives the full variable domain: GAGVSQSPSNKVTEKGKDVELRCDPISGHTALYWYRQSLGQGLEFLIYFQGNSAPDKSGLPSDRFSAERTGGSVSTLTIQRTQQEDSAVYLCASSRRTGSYNEQFFGPGTRLTVL.

This clonotype was seen at least ten times. The chain links TRBV4-1 to TRBJ1-3; no clear D gene. The germline CDR1 and CDR2 sequences are MGHRA and YSYEKL. This CDR3 has 15 amino acids. The V gene lost 0 bases and the J gene lost 2 bases, with 8 bases spanning the gap. In DNA form, the CDR3 reads TGCGCCAGCAGCCAAGATTGGACGGCTGGAAACACCATATATTTT. Translating gives CASSQDWTAGNTIYF.

DNA of the CDR3: TGTGCCAGCAGTGAAGGACTAGCGGGCACAACAGATACGCAGTATTTT. This encodes CASSEGLAGTTDTQYF. This chain connects TRBV2 to TRBJ2-3, with 10 positions matching TRBD2. From germline, CDR1 is SNHLY and CDR2 FYNNEI. J was trimmed by 3 bases and V by 1 base; bases with no gene match: 4. This CDR3 contains 16 residues.

This clonotype occurred a few times. The chain links TRBV12-3 or TRBV12-4 to TRBJ1-5, with D possibly matching TRBD1 (6 bases). The V and J ends lost 5 bases and 6 bases respectively, with 17 bases between them. CDR3 length equals 15 residues. The CDR3 here is CASSLDSGEIQPQHF. The DNA for the CDR3 is TGTGCCAGCAGTCTCGATTCAGGGGAGATTCAGCCCCAGCATTTT.

This clonotype occurred many times. The CDR3 nucleotides are TGTGCCAGCAGTTACTCGTTCCCCAGGGCTAGCTCTGGAAACACCATATATTTT. It is translated as CASSYSFPRASSGNTIYF. The chain couples TRBV6-5 to TRBJ1-3, with a tentative D call TRBD1 (5 bases). The V gene's germline CDR1 is MNHEY and CDR2 SVGAGI. The CDR3 spans 18 residues. V dropped 0 bases and J dropped 0 bases, with 15 bases sitting between them.

This rearrangement joins TRBV5-1 to TRBJ2-7; 9 positions agree with TRBD1. J was trimmed by 5 bases and V by 4 bases; bases with no gene match: 7. This CDR3 comprises 14 residues. Germline V CDR1 and CDR2: SGHRS, YFSETQ. The CDR3 loop is CASSPGQGSHEQYF. In DNA form, the CDR3 reads TGCGCCAGCAGCCCGGGACAGGGATCCCACGAGCAGTACTTC.

This clonotype was found many times. This chain connects TRBV18 to TRBJ1-1; possibly TRBD1 for D (5 bases). The CDR3 has 16 amino acids. Germline CDR1 KGHSH, CDR2 LQKENI. The ends were cut back, 3 bases at V and 4 bases at J, with 18 bases in the middle. As DNA, the CDR3 is TGTGCCAGCTCACCTCCAGGGTTGTGGACGACCACTGAAGCTTTCTTT. Translating it yields CASSPPGLWTTTEAFF. Drawing the rest from reference TRBV18 and TRBJ1-1, the complete variable domain is NAGVMQNPRHLVRRRGQEARLRCSPMKGHSHVYWYRQLPEEGLKFMVYLQKENIIDESGMPKERFSAEFPKEGPSILRIQQVVRGDSAAYFCASSPPGLWTTTEAFFGQGTRLTVV.

V usage is TRBV5-1 and J usage is TRBJ1-1; a possible D gene is TRBD1 (6 bases). CDR1 and CDR2 from the germline V gene are SGHRS and YFSETQ. V gave up 1 base and J gave up 0 bases, with 13 bases separating them. The CDR3 is 16 amino acids. The CDR3 region has the DNA TGCGCCAGCAGCTTGACAGGGTCCTTTATGAACACTGAAGCTTTCTTT. Encoded protein: CASSLTGSFMNTEAFF. Drawing the rest from reference TRBV5-1 and TRBJ1-1, the complete variable domain is KAGVTQTPRYLIKTRGQQVTLSCSPISGHRSVSWYQQTPGQGLQFLFEYFSETQRNKGNFPGRFSGRQFSNSRSEMNVSTLELGDSALYLCASSLTGSFMNTEAFFGQGTRLTVV.

This clonotype occurred a few times. J is TRBJ1-2 and V is TRBV6-5, with D uncertain. The CDR3 totals 17 residues. V lost 0 bases, J lost 0 bases, and 14 bases lay in between. CDR1 and CDR2 from the germline V gene are MNHEY and SVGAGI. The DNA for the CDR3 is TGTGCCAGCAGTTACTCTAGGACTTTGAGGGCTAACTATGGCTACACCTTC. Protein sequence: CASSYSRTLRANYGYTF.

Regarding this clonotype: A much larger clone differs from this one at a single base, so this may be a read error. The chain links TRBV4-3 to TRBJ1-2, with D possibly matching TRBD1 (5 bases). The CDR3 is 15 amino acids. The germline V gene has CDR1 LGHNA and CDR2 YSLEER. CDR3 coding DNA: TGCGCCAGCAGCCAAGAGTTACAGGTATCCTATGGCTACGCCTTC. Residues: CASSQELQVSYGYAF.

This clonotype has ten or more counts. The V gene is TRBV20-1, the J gene TRBJ1-5; 10 bases are a match to TRBD1. The V gene end was trimmed by 6 bases and the J gene end by 4 bases; junction bases not matched to a gene: 6. CDR1 and CDR2 (germline): DFQATT, SNEGSKA (reference sequence). The CDR3 loop spans 14 amino acids. In DNA, the CDR3 is TGCAGTGCCCTGACAGGGGGCCGAAATCAGCCCCAGCATTTT. It specifies CSALTGGRNQPQHF.

This clonotype has just a few counts. The V call is TRBV7-9, the J call TRBJ2-5, with TRBD2 identical over 7 bases. The trim removed 7 bases at V and 5 bases at J, leaving 7 bases unmatched. This CDR3 spans 13 amino acids. Per the germline V gene, CDR1 is SEHNR and CDR2 is FQNEAQ (reference sequence). CDR3 residues: CASTPTSPETQYF. The CDR3 nucleotides are TGTGCCAGCACCCCGACTAGCCCCGAGACCCAGTACTTC.

There are many counts of this clonotype. This chain joins TRBV4-3 and TRBJ1-3; D is unresolved. The germline V gene has CDR1 LGHNA and CDR2 YSLEER. This CDR3 has 14 amino acids. V was clipped by 3 bases and J by 0 bases, with 6 bases between them. CDR3 sequence (DNA): TGCGCCAGCAGCCAGCGGGGCTCTGGAAACACCATATATTTT. Its translation is CASSQRGSGNTIYF.

This clonotype was observed a few times. The chain joins TRBV27 to TRBJ2-5; 7 nucleotides line up with TRBD1. V dropped 5 bases and J dropped 4; count of bases not matched to a gene: 13. The CDR3 covers 16 residues. From germline, CDR1 is MNHEY and CDR2 SMNVEV (reference sequence). The CDR3, as DNA: TGTGCCAGCAGTCAATATAGGGGGCGGTTCAGAGAGACCCAGTACTTC. Translation: CASSQYRGRFRETQYF.

This clonotype was detected ten times or more. The V and J genes are TRBV7-9 and TRBJ1-1; D not resolved. CDR3 size: 13 residues. Germline loops: CDR1 SEHNR, CDR2 FQNEAQ (reference sequence). V was cut by 5 bases and J by 4 bases, with 11 bases left in between. The CDR3 DNA follows: TGTGCCAGCAGCATCACTACGGGCACTGAAGCTTTCTTT. Protein sequence: CASSITTGTEAFF.

This clonotype was counted a few times. This rearrangement joins TRBV4-3 to TRBJ2-7, with 7 bases matching TRBD1. In germline, CDR1 is LGHNA, CDR2 YSLEER. This CDR3 comprises 15 residues. After removal of 4 bases from V and 2 bases from J, the junction contained 8 bases not matched to a gene. This chain's CDR3 is CASSLVHGTAYEQYF. CDR3 bases: TGCGCCAGCAGCCTAGTCCACGGGACAGCCTACGAGCAGTACTTC.

The gene calls are TRBV15 and TRBJ2-7, with D possibly being TRBD2 (6 bases). CDR1 is LNHNV, CDR2 YYDKDF, per germline (reference sequence). The CDR3 runs to 12 residues. V was trimmed by 0 bases and J by 7 bases, leaving 7 bases between them. The chain's CDR3 is CATSRDGGEQYF. CDR3 DNA sequence: TGTGCCACCAGCAGAGATGGGGGGGAGCAGTACTTC. The full variable domain, with the rest looked up from reference TRBV15 and TRBJ2-7, is DAMVIQNPRYQVTQFGKPVTLSCSQTLNHNVMYWYQQKSSQAPKLLFHYYDKDFNNEADTPDNFQSRRPNTSFCFLDIRSPGLGDTAMYLCATSRDGGEQYFGPGTRLTVT.

There are many counts of this clonotype. The V gene is TRBV28, the J gene TRBJ2-1, with 7 bases that match TRBD2. From germline, CDR1 is MDHEN and CDR2 SYDVKM. The CDR3 is 13 amino acids. Trimming took 3 bases from V and 10 from J; bases not matched to a gene: 6. The CDR3 region is CASSFEGSGEQFF. The CDR3 region has the DNA TGTGCCAGCAGTTTCGAAGGTAGCGGGGAGCAGTTCTTC.